This T cell receptor (beta chain) was documented in a study of cytomegalovirus exposure and HLA in healthy donors. Data came from immunoSEQ multiplex PCR; TCRdb stores just in-frame clones and leaves some out. The sample consists of 250,000 to 350,000 clones, nearly 90% of them appearing once. This CDR3 is 14 amino acids long. CDR1 and CDR2 (germline): MNHEY, SVGAGI. The ends lost 6 bases at V and 5 bases at J; junction bases unmatched: 9. From the 120-subject validation cohort, which was separate from the roughly 700-subject first cohort, the donors were drawn. The source is a man younger than 45 in good health and CMV-seronegative. V is TRBV6-5 and J is TRBJ1-1; 7 nucleotides align to TRBD1. The material sequenced was PBMCs. The CDR3 nucleotides are TGTGCCAGCAGGATAGACAGGGAACGGACTGAAGCTTTCTTT. It is translated as CASRIDRERTEAFF.